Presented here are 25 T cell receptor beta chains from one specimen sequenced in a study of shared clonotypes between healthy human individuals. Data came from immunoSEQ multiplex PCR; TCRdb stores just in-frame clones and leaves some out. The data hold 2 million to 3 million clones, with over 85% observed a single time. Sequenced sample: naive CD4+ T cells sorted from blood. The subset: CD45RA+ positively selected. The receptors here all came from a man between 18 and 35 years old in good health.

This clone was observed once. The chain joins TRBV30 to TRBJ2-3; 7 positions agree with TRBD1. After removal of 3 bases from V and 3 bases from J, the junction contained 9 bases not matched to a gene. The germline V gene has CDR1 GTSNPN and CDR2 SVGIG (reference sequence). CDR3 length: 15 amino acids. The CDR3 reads CAWSAGTAATDTQYF. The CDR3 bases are TGTGCCTGGAGCGCCGGGACAGCCGCGACAGATACGCAGTATTTT.

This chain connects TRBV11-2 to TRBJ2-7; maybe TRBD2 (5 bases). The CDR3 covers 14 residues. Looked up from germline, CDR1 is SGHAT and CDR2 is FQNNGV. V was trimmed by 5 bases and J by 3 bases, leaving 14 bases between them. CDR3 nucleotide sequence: TGTGCCAGCAGCCCGAACGGGATAGACTACGAGCAGTACTTC. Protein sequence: CASSPNGIDYEQYF.

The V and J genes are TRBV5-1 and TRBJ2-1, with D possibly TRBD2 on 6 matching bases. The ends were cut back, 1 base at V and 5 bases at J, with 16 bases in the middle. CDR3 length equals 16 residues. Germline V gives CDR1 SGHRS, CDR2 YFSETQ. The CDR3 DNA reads TGCGCCAGCAGCTTGATGTCGGGGGACCCTAACAATGAGCAGTTCTTC. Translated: CASSLMSGDPNNEQFF.

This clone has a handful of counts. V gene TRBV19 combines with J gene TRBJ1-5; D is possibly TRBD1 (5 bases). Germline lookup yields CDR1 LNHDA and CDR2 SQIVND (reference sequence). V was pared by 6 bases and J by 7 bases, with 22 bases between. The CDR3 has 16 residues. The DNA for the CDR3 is TGTGCCAGTAGCCACCTCCGGGACCTCGGCGGGCAGCCCCAGCATTTT. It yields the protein CASSHLRDLGGQPQHF.

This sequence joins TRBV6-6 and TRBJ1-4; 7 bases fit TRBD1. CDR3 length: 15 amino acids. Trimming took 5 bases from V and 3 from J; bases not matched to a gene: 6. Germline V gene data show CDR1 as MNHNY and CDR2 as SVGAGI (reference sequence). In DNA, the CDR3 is TGTGCCAGCAGTGCCAGGGGGAGGGCTAATGAAAAACTGTTTTTT. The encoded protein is CASSARGRANEKLFF.

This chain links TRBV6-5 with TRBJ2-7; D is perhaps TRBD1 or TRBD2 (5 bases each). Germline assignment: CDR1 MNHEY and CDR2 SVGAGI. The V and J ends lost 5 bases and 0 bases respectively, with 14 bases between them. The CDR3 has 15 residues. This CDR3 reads CASSPTGTASYEQYF. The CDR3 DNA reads TGTGCCAGCAGTCCGACCGGGACGGCCTCCTACGAGCAGTACTTC.

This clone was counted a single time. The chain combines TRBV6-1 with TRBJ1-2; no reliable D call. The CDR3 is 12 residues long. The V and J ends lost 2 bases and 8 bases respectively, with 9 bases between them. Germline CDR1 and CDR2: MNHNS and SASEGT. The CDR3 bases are TGTGCCAGCAGTGAACTCCTGTGGGGCTACACCTTC. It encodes CASSELLWGYTF.

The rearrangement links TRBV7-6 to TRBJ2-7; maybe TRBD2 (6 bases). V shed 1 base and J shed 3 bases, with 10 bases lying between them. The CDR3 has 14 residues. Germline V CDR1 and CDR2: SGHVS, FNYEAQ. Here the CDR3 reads CASSLGGLGYEQYF. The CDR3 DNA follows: TGTGCCAGCAGCTTAGGGGGACTCGGCTACGAGCAGTACTTC.

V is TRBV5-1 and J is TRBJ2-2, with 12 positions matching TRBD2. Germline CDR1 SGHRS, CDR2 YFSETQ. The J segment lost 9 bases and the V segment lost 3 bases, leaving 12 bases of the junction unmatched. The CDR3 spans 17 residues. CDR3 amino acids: CASSSFGKGLAGWELFF. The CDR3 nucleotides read TGCGCCAGCAGCTCATTCGGTAAAGGACTAGCGGGATGGGAGCTGTTTTTT.

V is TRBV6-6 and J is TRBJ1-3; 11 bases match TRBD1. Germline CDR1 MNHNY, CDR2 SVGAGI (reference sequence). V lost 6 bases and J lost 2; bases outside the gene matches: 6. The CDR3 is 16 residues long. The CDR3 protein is CASRLRGQGAGNTIYF. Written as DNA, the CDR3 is TGTGCCAGCAGACTACGGGGACAGGGGGCTGGAAACACCATATATTTT.

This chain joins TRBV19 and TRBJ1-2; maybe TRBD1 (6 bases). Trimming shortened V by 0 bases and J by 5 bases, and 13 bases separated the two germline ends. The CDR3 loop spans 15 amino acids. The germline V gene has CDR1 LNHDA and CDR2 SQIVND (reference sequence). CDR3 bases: TGTGCCAGTAGTATAGATGGATCAGGGGTGTATGGCTACACCTTC. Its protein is CASSIDGSGVYGYTF.

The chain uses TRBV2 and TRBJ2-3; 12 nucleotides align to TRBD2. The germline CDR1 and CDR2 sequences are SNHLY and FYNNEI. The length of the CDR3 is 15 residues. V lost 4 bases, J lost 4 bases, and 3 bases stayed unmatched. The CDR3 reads CASSALAGGPDTQYF. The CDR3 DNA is TGTGCCAGCAGTGCTCTAGCGGGAGGGCCAGATACGCAGTATTTT.

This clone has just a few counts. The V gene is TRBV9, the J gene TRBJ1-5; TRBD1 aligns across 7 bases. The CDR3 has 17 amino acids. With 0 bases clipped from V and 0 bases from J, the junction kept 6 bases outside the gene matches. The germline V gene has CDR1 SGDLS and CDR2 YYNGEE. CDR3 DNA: TGTGCCAGCAGCGTAGACCCAGGGGGAGTTAGCAATCAGCCCCAGCATTTT. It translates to CASSVDPGGVSNQPQHF. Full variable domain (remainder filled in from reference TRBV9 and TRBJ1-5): DSGVTQTPKHLITATGQRVTLRCSPRSGDLSVYWYQQSLDQGLQFLIQYYNGEERAKGNILERFSAQQFPDLHSELNLSSLELGDSALYFCASSVDPGGVSNQPQHFGDGTRLSIL.

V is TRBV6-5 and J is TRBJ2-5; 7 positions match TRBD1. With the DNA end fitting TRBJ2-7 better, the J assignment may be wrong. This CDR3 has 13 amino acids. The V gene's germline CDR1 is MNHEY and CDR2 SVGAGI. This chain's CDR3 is CATRQGAAYEQYF. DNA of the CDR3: TGTGCCACAAGACAGGGTGCGGCGTACGAGCAGTACTTC.

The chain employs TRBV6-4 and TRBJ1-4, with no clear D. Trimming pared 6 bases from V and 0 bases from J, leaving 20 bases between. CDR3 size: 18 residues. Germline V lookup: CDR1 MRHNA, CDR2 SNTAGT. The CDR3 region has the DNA TGTGCCAGCAGCGCTAACCTCCTGGCAGGCGCAACTAATGAAAAACTGTTTTTT. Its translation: CASSANLLAGATNEKLFF.

CDR3 protein: CASRGGWTPPFGNYGYTF. CDR3 nucleotide sequence: TGTGCCAGCAGGGGGGGGTGGACCCCCCCGTTTGGCAACTATGGCTACACCTTC. The chain employs TRBV28 and TRBJ1-2; D is possibly TRBD1 (5 bases). The CDR3 consists of 18 residues. CDR1 is MDHEN, CDR2 SYDVKM, per germline. Between the trimmed V and J ends, which lost 6 bases and 2 bases, there was a span of 25 bases.

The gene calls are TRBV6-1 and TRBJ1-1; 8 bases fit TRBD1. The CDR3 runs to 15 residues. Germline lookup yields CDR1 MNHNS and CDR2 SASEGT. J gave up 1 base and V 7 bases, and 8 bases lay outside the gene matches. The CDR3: CASTVRDRKNTEAFF. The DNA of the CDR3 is TGTGCCAGCACTGTCCGGGACAGGAAGAACACTGAAGCTTTCTTT.

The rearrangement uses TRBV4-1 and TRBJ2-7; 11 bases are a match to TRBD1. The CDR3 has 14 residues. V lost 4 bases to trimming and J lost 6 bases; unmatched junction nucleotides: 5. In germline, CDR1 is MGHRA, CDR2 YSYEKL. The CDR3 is CASSRGQGVFEQYF. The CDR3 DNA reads TGCGCCAGCAGCCGGGGACAGGGGGTGTTCGAGCAGTACTTC.

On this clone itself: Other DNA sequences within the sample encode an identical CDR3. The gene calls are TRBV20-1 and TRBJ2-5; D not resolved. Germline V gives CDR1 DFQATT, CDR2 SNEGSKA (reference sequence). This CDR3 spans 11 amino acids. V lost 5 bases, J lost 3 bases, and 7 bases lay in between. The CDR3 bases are TGCAGTGCTTCCCGAAAAGAGACCCAGTACTTC. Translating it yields CSASRKETQYF.

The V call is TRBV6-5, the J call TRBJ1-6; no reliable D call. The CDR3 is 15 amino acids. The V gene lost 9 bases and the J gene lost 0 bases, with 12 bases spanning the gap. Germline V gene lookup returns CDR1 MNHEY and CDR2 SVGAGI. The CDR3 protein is CASQEASSYNSPLHF. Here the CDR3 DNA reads TGTGCCAGTCAGGAGGCGAGCTCCTATAATTCACCCCTCCACTTT.

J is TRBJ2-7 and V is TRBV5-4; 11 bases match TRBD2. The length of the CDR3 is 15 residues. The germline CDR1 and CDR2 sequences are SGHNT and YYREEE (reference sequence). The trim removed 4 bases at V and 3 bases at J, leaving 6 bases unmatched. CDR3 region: CASSPGLAGFYEQYF. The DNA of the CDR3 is TGTGCCAGCAGCCCCGGACTAGCGGGCTTCTACGAGCAGTACTTC.

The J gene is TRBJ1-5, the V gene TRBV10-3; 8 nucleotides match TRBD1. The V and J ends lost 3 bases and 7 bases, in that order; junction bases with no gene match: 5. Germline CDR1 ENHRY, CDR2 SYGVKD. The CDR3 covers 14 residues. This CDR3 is CAISDTGGLQPQHF. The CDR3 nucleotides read TGTGCCATCAGTGATACAGGGGGGTTGCAGCCCCAGCATTTT.

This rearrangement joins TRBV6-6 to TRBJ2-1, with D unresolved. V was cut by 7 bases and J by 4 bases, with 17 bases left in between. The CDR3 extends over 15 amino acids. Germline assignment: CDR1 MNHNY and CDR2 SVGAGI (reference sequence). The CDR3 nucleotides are TGTGCCAGCAACCCCCTAGGTTACCTTTACAATGAGCAGTTCTTC. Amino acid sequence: CASNPLGYLYNEQFF.

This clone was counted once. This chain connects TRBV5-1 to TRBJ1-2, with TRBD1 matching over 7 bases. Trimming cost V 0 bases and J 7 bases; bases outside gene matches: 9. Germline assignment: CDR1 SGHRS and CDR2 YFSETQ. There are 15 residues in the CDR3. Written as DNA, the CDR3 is TGCGCCAGCAGCTTGGCCCGGGACAGCTACATTGGCTACACCTTC. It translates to CASSLARDSYIGYTF. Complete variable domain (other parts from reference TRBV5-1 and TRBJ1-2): KAGVTQTPRYLIKTRGQQVTLSCSPISGHRSVSWYQQTPGQGLQFLFEYFSETQRNKGNFPGRFSGRQFSNSRSEMNVSTLELGDSALYLCASSLARDSYIGYTFGSGTRLTVV.

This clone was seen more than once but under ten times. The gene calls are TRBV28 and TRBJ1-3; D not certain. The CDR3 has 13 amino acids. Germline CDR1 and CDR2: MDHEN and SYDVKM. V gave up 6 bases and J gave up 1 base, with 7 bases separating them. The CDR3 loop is CASSGRSGNTIYF. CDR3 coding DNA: TGTGCCAGCAGCGGAAGATCTGGAAACACCATATATTTT.